This TCR beta chain was documented in a study of T-cell memory formation after mild COVID-19. TCRdb redid the calling of the 5' RACE reads with MiXCR, one entry per CDR3 protein. The table records about 250,000 distinct CDR3 sequences, just over 15% of them present only once. There are 18 residues in the CDR3. Germline lookup yields CDR1 LNHNV and CDR2 YYDKDF (reference sequence). Trimming cost V 0 bases and J 2 bases, with 18 bases left between them. J is TRBJ2-3 and V is TRBV15; tentative D call: TRBD2 (7 bases). The TCR sequence derives from an adult woman who had mild COVID-19 (a few samples of this study predate the infection). Cell type and time point are not known. The sequenced sample consisted of PBMCs or a T cell subset sorted from them (not recorded which). CDR3 nucleotides: TGTGCCACCAGCAGAGATTTACAGAGCGGGGACATCACAGATACGCAGTATTTT. It is translated as CATSRDLQSGDITDTQYF.